This is a list of T cell receptor beta chains from one sample in a study of cytomegalovirus exposure and HLA in healthy donors. Libraries were prepared by immunoSEQ multiplex PCR; TCRdb keeps only in-frame clonotypes and omits some of them. This table holds about 190,000 clones, around 79% found once. The source material was PBMCs. Receptors originate from a woman aged 18-29 years in good health and CMV-seronegative. Both conserved end residues are part of each CDR3. A D gene is named only where the DNA matches it firmly. Size is omitted from some rows. Given values are once, few, many or a class for expanded clones.

D gene: TRBD1; V gene: TRBV4-1; clone size: -; J gene: TRBJ1-1; CDR3 protein: CASSQDRSRDRGVNTEAFF; CDR3 DNA: TGCGCCAGCAGCCAAGATCGTTCGCGGGACAGGGGAGTGAACACTGAAGCTTTCTTT
D gene: TRBD1; V gene: TRBV18; clone size: -; J gene: TRBJ1-1; CDR3 protein: CASSPISQGGPEAFF; CDR3 DNA: TGTGCCAGCTCACCAATATCGCAGGGGGGCCCTGAAGCTTTCTTT
D gene: TRBD1; V gene: TRBV7-3; clone size: -; J gene: TRBJ2-5; CDR3 protein: CASSLLQGAQETQYF; CDR3 DNA: TGTGCCAGCAGCTTACTCCAGGGGGCTCAAGAGACCCAGTACTTC
D gene: -; V gene: TRBV5-1; clone size: -; J gene: TRBJ2-3; CDR3 protein: CASSLAEFVDTQYF; CDR3 DNA: TGCGCCAGCAGCTTGGCTGAGTTCGTAGATACGCAGTATTTT
D gene: -; V gene: TRBV5-1; clone size: -; J gene: TRBJ1-1; CDR3 protein: CASSRLYTDRDFTNTEAFF; CDR3 DNA: TGCGCCAGCAGCCGATTATACACAGACAGAGACTTTACGAACACTGAAGCTTTCTTT
D gene: -; V gene: TRBV5-6; clone size: once; J gene: TRBJ2-3; CDR3 protein: CASSNTNPTDPSTDTQYF; CDR3 DNA: TGTGCCAGCAGCAATACCAACCCGACAGACCCTAGCACAGATACGCAGTATTTT
D gene: -; V gene: TRBV11-2; clone size: once; J gene: TRBJ1-1; CDR3 protein: CASSLDSIGPLGEAFF; CDR3 DNA: TGTGCCAGCAGCTTAGATAGTATTGGGCCCCTTGGTGAAGCTTTCTTT
D gene: TRBD1; V gene: TRBV28; clone size: -; J gene: TRBJ2-2; CDR3 protein: CASFGTGVSGELFF; CDR3 DNA: TGTGCCAGTTTCGGGACAGGGGTCTCCGGGGAGCTGTTTTTT
D gene: -; V gene: TRBV15; clone size: -; J gene: TRBJ1-3; CDR3 protein: CATGGGNSGNTIYF; CDR3 DNA: TGTGCCACCGGAGGAGGGAACTCTGGAAACACCATATATTTT
D gene: -; V gene: TRBV28; clone size: -; J gene: TRBJ1-1; CDR3 protein: CGSRTLDTEAFF; CDR3 DNA: TGTGGGTCCCGAACGTTAGACACTGAAGCTTTCTTT
D gene: TRBD2; V gene: TRBV10-3; clone size: -; J gene: TRBJ2-3; CDR3 protein: CAISGPGLAGGSDTQYF; CDR3 DNA: TGTGCCATCAGTGGACCGGGACTAGCGGGGGGCTCAGATACGCAGTATTTT
D gene: -; V gene: TRBV7-2; clone size: once; J gene: TRBJ1-1; CDR3 protein: CASSLGGGRGNTEAFF; CDR3 DNA: TGTGCCAGCAGCTTAGGCGGTGGCAGGGGGAACACTGAAGCTTTCTTT
D gene: TRBD2; V gene: TRBV6-6; clone size: -; J gene: TRBJ2-5; CDR3 protein: CASSSLGLAVQETQYF; CDR3 DNA: TGTGCCAGCAGTTCCTTAGGACTAGCGGTACAAGAGACCCAGTACTTC
D gene: TRBD2; V gene: TRBV7-3; clone size: -; J gene: TRBJ2-3; CDR3 protein: CASSLSGGAVADTQYF; CDR3 DNA: TGTGCCAGCAGCTTAAGCGGGGGGGCAGTCGCAGATACGCAGTATTTT
D gene: TRBD2; V gene: TRBV30; clone size: -; J gene: TRBJ2-7; CDR3 protein: CAWTVVAGGEQYF; CDR3 DNA: TGTGCCTGGACCGTGGTAGCGGGAGGGGAGCAGTACTTC
D gene: -; V gene: TRBV5-6; clone size: -; J gene: TRBJ2-7; CDR3 protein: CASSLTGSYEQYF; CDR3 DNA: TGTGCCAGCAGCTTGACAGGCTCCTACGAGCAGTACTTC
D gene: -; V gene: TRBV4-2; clone size: -; J gene: TRBJ1-6; CDR3 protein: CASSPQDRNNSPLHF; CDR3 DNA: TGTGCCAGCAGCCCTCAGGACAGAAATAATTCACCCCTCCACTTT
D gene: TRBD1; V gene: TRBV10-3; clone size: -; J gene: TRBJ2-5; CDR3 protein: CAISDASGGQETQYF; CDR3 DNA: TGTGCCATCAGTGACGCCTCAGGGGGCCAAGAGACCCAGTACTTC
D gene: TRBD1; V gene: TRBV5-1; clone size: -; J gene: TRBJ2-2; CDR3 protein: CASRNRTGRSGELFF; CDR3 DNA: TGCGCCAGCAGGAATCGGACAGGACGGTCCGGGGAGCTGTTTTTT
D gene: TRBD2; V gene: TRBV4-1; clone size: -; J gene: TRBJ2-7; CDR3 protein: CASSPTSGRVYEQYF; CDR3 DNA: TGCGCCAGCAGCCCGACTAGCGGGAGGGTCTACGAGCAGTACTTC
D gene: TRBD2; V gene: TRBV9; clone size: -; J gene: TRBJ2-3; CDR3 protein: CASSVGGSNSGSSDTQYF; CDR3 DNA: TGTGCCAGCAGCGTAGGGGGTTCAAATAGCGGGAGTTCAGATACGCAGTATTTT
D gene: TRBD2; V gene: TRBV7-3; clone size: -; J gene: TRBJ2-3; CDR3 protein: CASSLGLTSGSTDTQYF; CDR3 DNA: TGTGCCAGCAGCCTGGGACTTACTAGCGGGAGTACAGATACGCAGTATTTT
D gene: -; V gene: TRBV7-9; clone size: -; J gene: TRBJ2-1; CDR3 protein: CASSPTENEQFF; CDR3 DNA: TGTGCCAGCAGCCCGACTGAGAATGAGCAGTTCTTC
D gene: -; V gene: TRBV7-8; clone size: -; J gene: TRBJ2-7; CDR3 protein: CASSLNQGHEQYF; CDR3 DNA: TGTGCCAGCAGCTTAAACCAGGGCCACGAGCAGTACTTC
D gene: -; V gene: TRBV2; clone size: -; J gene: TRBJ2-3; CDR3 protein: CASARMTATDTQYF; CDR3 DNA: TGTGCCAGTGCCAGGATGACAGCGACGGATACGCAGTATTTT